The entry that follows covers one T cell receptor beta chain sequence. This record comes from a study of blood T cell repertoires in COVID-19. The table came from immunoSEQ multiplex PCR; TCRdb's copy has only in-frame clones and leaves some out. The sample consists of approximately 44,000 clones, 85% to 95% of them appearing once. Trimming removed 0 bases from V and 7 bases from J, with 13 bases in between. The CDR3 is made up of 14 amino acids. CDR1 LGHNA and CDR2 YSLEER come from the germline V gene. Sequenced input: peripheral blood. The TCR sequence derives from a man aged 50-59 years with COVID-19, enrolled during active disease. This chain uses TRBV4-3 with TRBJ2-7; D might be TRBD1 (6 bases). The CDR3 DNA reads as TGCGCCAGCAGCCAAGATCCAGGGGCTGGGGAGCAGTACTTC. As protein: CASSQDPGAGEQYF.